Given below is one TCR beta chain in context. This specimen comes from a study of T cell changes during pregnancy in multiple sclerosis. Repertoires were generated with immunoSEQ multiplex PCR, while TCRdb's copy carries only in-frame clones and drops some. The data hold more than 45,000 clones, with approximately 93% observed a single time. The CDR3 is 16 amino acids. J was trimmed by 4 bases and V by 0 bases; bases with no gene match: 8. Per the germline V gene, CDR1 is LNHNV and CDR2 is YYDKDF (reference sequence). The chain links TRBV15 to TRBJ1-2; TRBD1 matches 7 bases. The source of this sequence is a female donor with multiple sclerosis, enrolled in a pregnancy study. The sample here was CD8+ T cells from peripheral blood mononuclear cells, taken in the second trimester of pregnancy. CDR3 residues: CATSRDLGTDPYGYTF. The DNA for the CDR3 is TGTGCCACCAGCAGAGATCTCGGGACAGACCCCTATGGCTACACCTTC. Based on the CDR3 plus reference TRBV15 and TRBJ1-2, the full variable domain is DAMVIQNPRYQVTQFGKPVTLSCSQTLNHNVMYWYQQKSSQAPKLLFHYYDKDFNNEADTPDNFQSRRPNTSFCFLDIRSPGLGDTAMYLCATSRDLGTDPYGYTFGSGTRLTVV.